This T cell receptor beta chain was recorded in a study of memory B cells and T cells in multiple sclerosis (dated by TCRdb to between 2017 and 2018). Regarding the study in general: The study compared the TCR beta repertoires of autoproliferating peripheral T cells with those of brain lesion-infiltrating T cells in multiple sclerosis patients. TCR sequencing included a couple of multiple sclerosis patients for whom either brain lesions at autopsy or brain-infiltrating cells from biopsy were available. The investigation overall reported the following: Because clone-set sizes differed between compartments, counts of shared clonotypes were influenced and normalization was required.

After stimulus-free culture of CFSE-labeled PBMCs, the autoproliferating (CFSEdim) and non-proliferating (CFSEhi) T cell fractions were sequenced separately. In total, over 4.5x10^7 CFSE-labeled PBMCs were cultured without stimulus for 6 to 8 days, after which replicate wells were pooled. Labeling of PBMCs used 0.5 to 0.55 uM CFSE, and the cells were then grown in serum-free AIM-V medium with no exogenous stimuli added. Before use, PBMCs were isolated by Ficoll density gradient centrifugation and cryopreserved. Using a FACSAria III, live 7-AAD-negative cells were sorted, then washed with PBS and stored frozen at -80 degrees C as dry pellets. As for this clone: Its recognized antigen is unknown. No qualities accompany the bases; no much larger clone lies one base away.

The immunoSEQ Platform was used to amplify TCRbeta CDR3 regions from extracted genomic DNA. Multiplex PCR, high-throughput sequencing and a vendor bioinformatics pipeline were combined in the immunoSEQ assay. The original methods were these. After discarding non-productive sequences and any CDR3s under 4 amino acids in length, clonotype frequencies were recalculated for each sample. In immunoSEQ Analyzer 2.0, a clonotype counted as shared when the CDR3 amino acid, V gene and J gene sequences were identical. Repertoire overlap was normalized by dividing shared clonotype counts by the product of both clone-set sizes, with the result scaled by 1000 into arbitrary units. TCRdb retrieved this table from immuneACCESS and kept in-frame rearrangements only. Not all clones are present; in checked studies, unresolved V genes account for under half, and no reason is known for the remainder. That table furnishes V, J and clone size, whereas the DNA furnished D and trimming. Here the sample has 35,000 to 55,000 clones; over 75% occur a single time. The top ten constitute approximately 1.2% of the sample.

According to the germline V gene (reference sequence), CDR1 reads PRHDT and CDR2 reads FYEKMQ. The CDR3 goes from the cysteine to the phenylalanine over 16 residues. Left in the record is the CDR3 DNA by itself, 48 bases read in frame from the first base. V loses 0 bases at its end and J loses 7 bases; junction bases beyond the gene matches: 9. The sequence was collected from a human donor with multiple sclerosis. What was sequenced was PBMCs from blood kept in culture. The rearranged chain carries TRBV13 and TRBJ2-5, with TRBD2 identical over 9 junction bases. Read as DNA, the sequence is TGTGCCAGCAGCTTAGGTGGCGGGGGGGCCTCTCCGACCCAGTACTTC. It translates as CASSLGGGGASPTQYF.